The 18 T cell receptor beta chains presented below share a single source sample, sequenced in a study of T cell responses to AZD1222 COVID-19 vaccine. Libraries were prepared by immunoSEQ multiplex PCR; TCRdb keeps only in-frame clonotypes and omits some of them. The sample yields about 96,000 clones, 70% to 90% seen once. The source material was peripheral blood, sampled on day 0 of AZD1222 vaccination. The source is an adult in good health.

This rearrangement joins TRBV4-1 to TRBJ1-5; D is perhaps TRBD1 (6 bases). This CDR3 region has 17 residues. V shed 3 bases and J shed 0 bases, with 15 bases lying between them. CDR1 and CDR2 (germline): MGHRA, YSYEKL. CDR3 in amino acids: CASSQSGRGYSNQPQHF. For the CDR3, the DNA is TGCGCCAGCAGCCAGTCAGGCAGGGGATATAGCAATCAGCCCCAGCATTTT.

J is TRBJ2-5 and V is TRBV6-1, with D possibly called TRBD1 or TRBD2 (5 bases each). CDR3 length: 14 amino acids. V was shortened by 2 bases and J by 7 bases, with 14 bases between the two germline ends. Germline loops: CDR1 MNHNS, CDR2 SASEGT. CDR3: CASSESGFGLTQYF. CDR3 bases: TGTGCCAGCAGTGAATCAGGGTTCGGACTGACCCAGTACTTC.

V and J are TRBV6-5 and TRBJ1-3; 7 nucleotides line up with TRBD1. The CDR3 runs to 14 residues. Trimming removed 5 bases from V and 2 bases from J; junction bases left unmatched: 3. CDR1 and CDR2 (germline): MNHEY, SVGAGI. The CDR3 region has the DNA TGTGCCAGCAGTACAACAGGGGCTGGAAACACCATATATTTT. Amino acids: CASSTTGAGNTIYF.

J is TRBJ2-7 and V is TRBV6-2 or TRBV6-3; 7 nucleotides align to TRBD1. The CDR3 has 14 amino acids. V shed 6 bases, J shed 0 bases, and the junction held 5 bases outside the gene matches. The germline V gene encodes CDR1 MNHEY and CDR2 SVGEGT. The CDR3 region has the DNA TGTGCCAGCAGCAAGGGACAGAGCTCCTACGAGCAGTACTTC. It translates to CASSKGQSSYEQYF.

CDR3: CASSYSASGPDTQYF. The CDR3, as DNA: TGTGCCAGCAGTTACTCCGCTAGCGGCCCAGATACGCAGTATTTT. The gene calls are TRBV6-2 or TRBV6-3 and TRBJ2-3; 7 bases align to TRBD2. The CDR3 contains 15 residues. Germline-derived CDR1 and CDR2 are MNHEY and SVGEGT. With V trimmed by 0 bases and J by 4 bases, 4 bases remained unmatched.

The CDR3 DNA is TGTGCCAGTAGTATGTCCGGGGGGAGATACAATGAGCAGTTCTTC. Protein: CASSMSGGRYNEQFF. The V gene is TRBV19, the J gene TRBJ2-1; 7 nucleotides line up with TRBD2. The germline V gene has CDR1 LNHDA and CDR2 SQIVND (reference sequence). V lost 3 bases, J lost 4 bases, and 6 bases stayed unmatched. The CDR3 is 15 residues long.

This chain joins TRBV29-1 and TRBJ2-2, with 11 bases fitting TRBD1. The CDR3 has 14 amino acids. V was clipped by 7 bases and J by 4 bases; unmatched bases: 5. Germline assignment: CDR1 SQVTM and CDR2 ANQGSEA. This chain's CDR3 is CSGGTGGTTGELFF. DNA of the CDR3: TGCAGCGGCGGGACAGGGGGGACCACCGGGGAGCTGTTTTTT.

J is TRBJ2-3 and V is TRBV2; 10 positions agree with TRBD2. Germline trimming cut 7 bases from V and 4 bases from J; bases unmatched to any gene: 17. In germline, CDR1 is SNHLY, CDR2 FYNNEI. The CDR3 sequence is 18 residues long. DNA for the CDR3: TGTGCCAGCAATTTTAACCCTAGCGGGGGCCGGGAAGCAGATACGCAGTATTTT. As protein: CASNFNPSGGREADTQYF.

The chain has TRBV9 and TRBJ1-4, with D perhaps TRBD1 (6 bases). With 4 bases removed from V and 5 bases from J, the gap between germline ends came to 9 bases. CDR1 and CDR2 from the germline V gene are SGDLS and YYNGEE. The CDR3 covers 13 residues. The CDR3 DNA sequence: TGTGCCAGCAGCAGGACAGAGAATGAAAAACTGTTTTTT. It yields the protein CASSRTENEKLFF. Together with reference TRBV9 and TRBJ1-4, the CDR3 gives the full variable domain: DSGVTQTPKHLITATGQRVTLRCSPRSGDLSVYWYQQSLDQGLQFLIQYYNGEERAKGNILERFSAQQFPDLHSELNLSSLELGDSALYFCASSRTENEKLFFGSGTQLSVL.

In its sample, this clone was seen once. CDR3 coding DNA: TGTGCCAGCAGTTTAAGGACAGGCGGTGGCTACACCTTC. It specifies CASSLRTGGGYTF. V is TRBV27 and J is TRBJ1-2, with 7 bases lining up with TRBD1. The CDR3 has 13 residues. V dropped 2 bases and J dropped 7; count of bases not matched to a gene: 4. Germline lookup yields CDR1 MNHEY and CDR2 SMNVEV (reference sequence).

V and J are TRBV2 and TRBJ1-6; D not resolved. The length of the CDR3 is 14 residues. Germline CDR1 is SNHLY and CDR2 is FYNNEI. Trimming removed 8 bases at V and 7 bases at J, with 15 bases between. The CDR3 here is CASARRAANSPLHF. CDR3 coding DNA: TGTGCCAGCGCAAGGAGGGCAGCCAATTCACCCCTCCACTTT.

The chain joins TRBV2 to TRBJ1-4; D unclear. The CDR3 consists of 10 residues. Germline V gene lookup returns CDR1 SNHLY and CDR2 FYNNEI. The V end lost 6 bases, the J end lost 5 bases, and 1 base lay between the germline ends. The CDR3 protein is CASRNEKLFF. The CDR3 DNA sequence: TGTGCCAGCAGGAATGAAAAACTGTTTTTT.

DNA for the CDR3: TGTGCCAGCAGTTCCCCGGACACCTACGAGCAGTACTTC. This translates into CASSSPDTYEQYF. The chain combines TRBV28 with TRBJ2-7; D might be TRBD1 (5 bases). This CDR3 comprises 13 residues. The V end lost 4 bases, the J end lost 2 bases, and 9 bases lay between the germline ends. Germline CDR1 MDHEN, CDR2 SYDVKM.

This clone was seen a handful of times. The rearrangement links TRBV4-3 to TRBJ2-1; D not certain. Germline-derived CDR1 and CDR2 are LGHNA and YSLEER. V shed 1 base and J shed 6 bases, with 13 bases lying between them. The CDR3 has 15 amino acids. CDR3 region: CASSQGPGLSNEQFF. As DNA, the CDR3 is TGCGCCAGCAGCCAAGGCCCTGGCCTTTCCAATGAGCAGTTCTTC.

This clone was observed once. The J gene is TRBJ1-1, the V gene TRBV30; a weak D match, TRBD1 (5 bases). Germline values: CDR1 GTSNPN, CDR2 SVGIG (reference sequence). The CDR3 covers 15 residues. With 3 bases removed from V and 4 bases from J, the gap between germline ends came to 18 bases. The CDR3 sequence is CAWRPGGAGGTEAFF. CDR3 nucleotides: TGTGCCTGGAGGCCAGGCGGGGCGGGGGGCACTGAAGCTTTCTTT.

The rearrangement uses TRBV2 and TRBJ2-7; 7 bases agree with TRBD2. V lost 6 bases and J lost 0; bases outside the gene matches: 8. Per the germline V gene, CDR1 is SNHLY and CDR2 is FYNNEI. The CDR3 spans 15 residues. The CDR3 spells CASSESGTGSYEQYF. CDR3 in DNA: TGTGCCAGCAGCGAGAGCGGGACTGGCTCCTACGAGCAGTACTTC.

This chain links TRBV28 with TRBJ1-1, with D unresolved. The CDR3 totals 13 residues. Trimming stripped 3 bases from V and 4 bases from J, with 9 bases between. CDR1 and CDR2 (germline): MDHEN, SYDVKM. DNA of the CDR3: TGTGCCAGCAGTTTCCCCGATTTCACTGAAGCTTTCTTT. This translates into CASSFPDFTEAFF.

J is TRBJ2-5 and V is TRBV9, with 10 bases lining up with TRBD2. The CDR3 is made up of 16 amino acids. Germline lookup yields CDR1 SGDLS and CDR2 YYNGEE. J gave up 2 bases and V 0 bases, and 4 bases lay outside the gene matches. CDR3 in amino acids: CASSVGSSGGQETQYF. Written as DNA, the CDR3 is TGTGCCAGCAGCGTAGGCTCTAGCGGGGGACAAGAGACCCAGTACTTC.